This T cell receptor (beta chain) was retrieved from a study of T cells after yellow fever vaccination. This clonotype has more than one count but fewer than ten. What it recognizes is unknown. The study's findings and limits: Weaker in magnitude, the secondary response showed a faster peak on day 5 versus 15. Re-detected after boosting: most primary clones, almost 97% of CD4 and 75% to 90% of CD8. A minor fraction of clonotypes spanned both CD4 and CD8 compartments.

This CDR3 contains 16 residues. The germline V gene has CDR1 MGHRA and CDR2 YSYEKL. Deletions cut 3 bases from V and 4 bases from J, with 18 bases between. Generation of TCR cDNA used 5'RACE template switching (which added a universal primer site and UMIs). MiXCR was run by TCRdb on the 5' RACE reads, yielding one entry per CDR3 protein. The sample has under 700,000 distinct CDR3 sequences; about a sixth are singletons. Sequencing used PBMCs, obtained 4 to 6 days after the first yellow fever vaccination. This clonotype was obtained from a man between 18 and 35 years old who received the YFV17D yellow fever vaccine. The chain combines TRBV4-1 with TRBJ1-1; D ambiguous. CDR3 residues: CASSQSQAMEFTEAFF. DNA for the CDR3: TGCGCCAGCAGCCAGTCGCAGGCCATGGAGTTCACTGAAGCTTTCTTT.